What follows are 25 T cell receptor beta chains derived from one specimen sequenced in a study of STAT5B mutations in CD4+ large granular lymphocyte leukemia. Sequenced by immunoSEQ multiplex PCR; TCRdb stores in-frame clones only, minus some. The data show about 32,000 clones, over 80% seen once. Sequenced material: CD4+ T cells from blood buffy coats. The receptors were sampled from a human donor in good health.

This chain joins TRBV5-6 and TRBJ2-3; D is undetermined. CDR1 is SGHDT and CDR2 is YYEEEE in the germline V gene. V was clipped by 2 bases and J by 4 bases, with 5 bases between them. CDR3 length: 12 amino acids. CDR3 protein: CASSLVSDTQYF. The CDR3 DNA sequence: TGTGCCAGCAGCTTAGTTTCAGATACGCAGTATTTT.

V usage is TRBV5-1 and J usage is TRBJ1-4; D gene ambiguous. Trimming removed 2 bases at V and 4 bases at J, with 12 bases between. CDR1 is SGHRS and CDR2 is YFSETQ in the germline V gene. The CDR3 is 15 residues long. The CDR3 nucleotides are TGCGCCAGCAGCTTTGGCTCAAGTCTTAATGAAAAACTGTTTTTT. Encoded protein: CASSFGSSLNEKLFF. Using reference TRBV5-1 and TRBJ1-4 for the parts outside the CDR3, the full variable domain is KAGVTQTPRYLIKTRGQQVTLSCSPISGHRSVSWYQQTPGQGLQFLFEYFSETQRNKGNFPGRFSGRQFSNSRSEMNVSTLELGDSALYLCASSFGSSLNEKLFFGSGTQLSVL.

The J gene is TRBJ2-5, the V gene TRBV5-1; no clear D gene. Germline V gene lookup returns CDR1 SGHRS and CDR2 YFSETQ. The CDR3 totals 13 residues. The V and J ends lost 0 bases and 2 bases respectively, with 5 bases between them. CDR3: CASSLVGQETQYF. In DNA, the CDR3 is TGCGCCAGCAGCTTGGTGGGGCAAGAGACCCAGTACTTC.

This clone appeared a single time. This chain uses TRBV28 with TRBJ1-2; 7 bases agree with TRBD1. The V segment lost 4 bases and the J segment 7 bases; nucleotides outside the gene matches: 9. CDR3 length: 14 residues. Germline V gene data show CDR1 as MDHEN and CDR2 as SYDVKM. DNA of the CDR3: TGTGCCAGCAGTTCAACACAAAACAGGGGTGGCTACACCTTC. Its translation is CASSSTQNRGGYTF.

V usage is TRBV19 and J usage is TRBJ1-1; perhaps TRBD1 as D (6 bases). Germline V lookup: CDR1 LNHDA, CDR2 SQIVND (reference sequence). The V gene lost 7 bases and the J gene lost 1 base, with 19 bases spanning the gap. CDR3 length: 16 residues. The CDR3 DNA reads TGTGCCAGTAAATCAGCAGGGGATATGAGGAACACTGAAGCTTTCTTT. As protein: CASKSAGDMRNTEAFF.

The genes are TRBV5-6 and TRBJ1-4, with a possible D match to TRBD1 (6 bases). CDR1 SGHDT and CDR2 YYEEEE come from the germline V gene. The CDR3 sequence is 14 residues long. V was shortened by 4 bases and J by 7 bases, with 14 bases between the two germline ends. The CDR3 nucleotides read TGTGCCAGCAGCGCTGGGGGCTTTGTTGAAAAACTGTTTTTT. Residues: CASSAGGFVEKLFF. The full variable domain, rest sourced from reference TRBV5-6 and TRBJ1-4, is DAGVTQSPTHLIKTRGQQVTLRCSPKSGHDTVSWYQQALGQGPQFIFQYYEEEERQRGNFPDRFSGHQFPNYSSELNVNALLLGDSALYLCASSAGGFVEKLFFGSGTQLSVL.

The genes are TRBV5-1 and TRBJ2-6; D gene unclear. This CDR3 is built from 15 residues. The germline CDR1 and CDR2 sequences are SGHRS and YFSETQ. Trimming removed 2 bases at V and 4 bases at J, with 10 bases between. CDR3 region: CASSLRVAGANVLTF. The CDR3 region has the DNA TGCGCCAGCAGCTTAAGGGTGGCAGGGGCCAACGTCCTGACTTTC. Looking up the rest from reference TRBV5-1 and TRBJ2-6 gives the full variable domain: KAGVTQTPRYLIKTRGQQVTLSCSPISGHRSVSWYQQTPGQGLQFLFEYFSETQRNKGNFPGRFSGRQFSNSRSEMNVSTLELGDSALYLCASSLRVAGANVLTFGAGSRLTVL.

The V gene is TRBV5-8, the J gene TRBJ2-3; the D gene is possibly TRBD1 (6 bases). The V gene lost 6 bases and the J gene lost 4 bases, with 18 bases spanning the gap. This CDR3 has 15 amino acids. Per the germline V gene, CDR1 is SGHTS and CDR2 is YDEGEE. The CDR3 is CASNSPTAGADTQYF. CDR3 in DNA: TGTGCCAGCAACTCCCCCACAGCAGGGGCAGATACGCAGTATTTT.

This rearrangement joins TRBV5-4 to TRBJ2-5; D is uncertain. V was pared by 2 bases and J by 6 bases, with 11 bases between. Germline CDR1 reads SGHNT; CDR2 reads YYREEE (reference sequence). CDR3 size: 13 residues. As DNA, the CDR3 is TGTGCCAGCAGCTTAACAGCCCACAAGACCCAGTACTTC. This gives the protein CASSLTAHKTQYF.

The sample holds a few counts of this clone. This chain joins TRBV28 and TRBJ2-7; unclear D gene. The germline V gene has CDR1 MDHEN and CDR2 SYDVKM. V gave up 5 bases and J gave up 2 bases, with 4 bases separating them. The CDR3 loop spans 11 amino acids. The CDR3 nucleotides are TGTGCCAGCAGTGCGACCTACGAGCAGTACTTC. Translating it yields CASSATYEQYF.

The chain couples TRBV19 to TRBJ1-5; 8 bases map to TRBD1. J gave up 7 bases and V 4 bases, and 12 bases lay outside the gene matches. Germline V gene data show CDR1 as LNHDA and CDR2 as SQIVND (reference sequence). The CDR3 is made up of 16 amino acids. The CDR3 protein is CASSRAGGSIIQPQHF. Here the CDR3 DNA reads TGTGCCAGTAGTAGAGCAGGGGGCTCAATAATACAGCCCCAGCATTTT.

The CDR3 nucleotides are TGTGCCAGCAGCCAGAGTTACAATCAGCCCCAGCATTTT. Protein product: CASSQSYNQPQHF. V and J are TRBV6-5 and TRBJ1-5; D call uncertain. CDR3 size: 13 residues. Germline CDR1 MNHEY, CDR2 SVGAGI. The germline V and J ends were trimmed by 6 bases and 3 bases, with 9 bases remaining between them.

The chain has TRBV2 and TRBJ2-7; no definite D call. V gave up 4 bases and J gave up 2 bases, with 6 bases separating them. The CDR3 length is 12 residues. The germline gives CDR1 SNHLY, CDR2 FYNNEI. CDR3 residues: CASSVSTYEQYF. CDR3 in DNA: TGTGCCAGCAGTGTGTCAACCTACGAGCAGTACTTC.

The genes are TRBV7-2 and TRBJ2-1; 10 nucleotides align to TRBD2. In germline, CDR1 is SGHTA, CDR2 FQGNSA. This CDR3 comprises 15 residues. The J segment lost 3 bases and the V segment lost 2 bases, leaving 1 base of the junction unmatched. DNA of the CDR3: TGTGCCAGCAGCTTAACTAGCGGGGACTACAATGAGCAGTTCTTC. Residues: CASSLTSGDYNEQFF.

V and J are TRBV6-1 and TRBJ2-7, with 8 positions matching TRBD2. This CDR3 region has 14 residues. Trimming took 1 base from V and 2 from J; bases not matched to a gene: 1. Germline V lookup: CDR1 MNHNS, CDR2 SASEGT. The CDR3 DNA reads as TGTGCCAGCAGTGAAGTCGGGGGGGCCTACGAGCAGTACTTC. This sequence encodes CASSEVGGAYEQYF.

V is TRBV28 and J is TRBJ2-5; TRBD2 matches at 10 bases. V shed 3 bases and J 5 bases; nucleotides not matched to a gene: 6. This CDR3 has 15 residues. The germline gives CDR1 MDHEN, CDR2 SYDVKM. CDR3 in amino acids: CASSLASGSGETQYF. The CDR3 DNA sequence: TGTGCCAGCAGTTTGGCTAGCGGGAGCGGGGAGACCCAGTACTTC.

The chain employs TRBV10-3 and TRBJ2-7; no clear D gene. Trimming removed 8 bases from V and 5 bases from J, with 10 bases in between. Germline V gives CDR1 ENHRY, CDR2 SYGVKD. The CDR3 has 11 residues. The CDR3 here is CAIGVRDEQYF. The DNA of the CDR3 is TGTGCCATCGGGGTAAGGGACGAGCAGTACTTC.

The chain couples TRBV27 to TRBJ2-5; TRBD2 matches 9 bases. The germline gives CDR1 MNHEY, CDR2 SMNVEV (reference sequence). V gave up 5 bases and J gave up 4 bases; unmatched junction bases: 14. The length of the CDR3 is 17 residues. In nucleotides, the CDR3 is TGTGCCAGCAGTACGGAGTATAGCGGGAGTTGGGCAGAGACCCAGTACTTC. Translation gives CASSTEYSGSWAETQYF.

The chain uses TRBV2 and TRBJ2-5; possibly TRBD1 for D (6 bases). Germline CDR1 SNHLY, CDR2 FYNNEI. This CDR3 contains 15 residues. The V end lost 1 base, the J end lost 5 bases, and 14 bases lay between the germline ends. Here the CDR3 reads CASSEERGNGETQYF. CDR3 nucleotides: TGTGCCAGCAGTGAAGAGAGGGGGAACGGGGAGACCCAGTACTTC.

This chain links TRBV5-5 with TRBJ2-1; D possibly uses TRBD1 or TRBD2 (5 bases each). The CDR3 extends over 13 amino acids. Trimming took 6 bases from V and 8 from J, leaving 15 bases between them. CDR1 is SGHKS, CDR2 YYEKEE, per germline (reference sequence). DNA of the CDR3: TGTGCCAGCAATCTGGGACGCACCGATGAGCAGTTCTTC. Translated: CASNLGRTDEQFF.

The chain links TRBV7-2 to TRBJ2-7; no firm D call. The CDR3 is 14 residues long. Germline V gene data show CDR1 as SGHTA and CDR2 as FQGNSA. V was pared by 1 base and J by 1 base, with 8 bases between. The CDR3 sequence is CASSLVGSSYEQYF. The CDR3 nucleotides are TGTGCCAGCAGCTTAGTTGGATCTTCCTACGAGCAGTACTTC.

The genes are TRBV10-3 and TRBJ2-7; a possible D gene is TRBD1 (6 bases). Trimming removed 7 bases at V and 1 base at J, with 11 bases between. The CDR3 is made up of 13 amino acids. Germline-derived CDR1 and CDR2 are ENHRY and SYGVKD. For the CDR3, the DNA is TGTGCCATCACGGCGGACAGATCCTACGAGCAGTACTTC. Protein product: CAITADRSYEQYF.

The chain carries TRBV28 and TRBJ2-2, with D uncertain. CDR3 size: 15 residues. Between the trimmed V and J ends, which lost 4 bases and 2 bases, there was a span of 11 bases. Germline CDR1 is MDHEN and CDR2 is SYDVKM. The CDR3 sequence is CASSWAGRNTGELFF. DNA for the CDR3: TGTGCCAGCAGTTGGGCAGGACGTAACACCGGGGAGCTGTTTTTT.

The chain is built from TRBV27 and TRBJ2-3; D is possibly TRBD1 (6 bases). The CDR3 has 16 residues. Trimming stripped 6 bases from V and 2 bases from J, with 18 bases between. Germline assignment: CDR1 MNHEY and CDR2 SMNVEV (reference sequence). The CDR3 bases are TGTGCCAGCAGCACCCAATCCCCAGGGGTCACAGATACGCAGTATTTT. This sequence encodes CASSTQSPGVTDTQYF.

This clone has just a few counts. V gene TRBV28 combines with J gene TRBJ2-7, with 8 bases matching TRBD1. V dropped 4 bases and J dropped 0; count of bases not matched to a gene: 5. The CDR3 consists of 15 residues. Germline V CDR1 and CDR2: MDHEN, SYDVKM. CDR3 coding DNA: TGTGCCAGCAGTTCGGGGACAGGCGCCTCCTACGAGCAGTACTTC. Residues: CASSSGTGASYEQYF.